A selection of T cell receptor beta chains follows, all from one sample in a study of T cells in localized non-small cell lung cancer. Using immunoSEQ multiplex PCR, the repertoire was profiled, and TCRdb retains in-frame clones only, with some absent. The sample consists of almost 2,000 clones, 22% of them appearing once. The sequencing here drew on lung tumor tissue, taken before any cancer treatment. These receptors came from a woman aged 35 to 75 with stage I lung adenocarcinoma. Both conserved end residues are part of each CDR3. D genes are given only for firm matches. Only some rows state a clone size, as once, few, many or a class for expanded clones.

>TRBJ2-3|TRBV11-3|NA|few
TGTGCCAGCAGCTCGGTGCGGGGCACAGATACGCAGTATTTT
CASSSVRGTDTQYF
>TRBJ2-1|TRBV11-3|NA|few
TGTGCCAGCAGCTTAGGGAAGGGGGGGCTCTCCTACAATGAGCAGTTCTTC
CASSLGKGGLSYNEQFF
>TRBJ1-1|TRBV19|NA|NA
TGTGCCAGTATCGATGTGGGAGGGGGGGCCTCTGAAGCTTTCTTT
CASIDVGGGASEAFF
>TRBJ1-6|TRBV12-2|NA|NA
TGTGCAAGTCGCTTAGTCGGGGGAGTAGGGGTCAGATCACCCCTCCACTTT
CASRLVGGVGVRSPLHF
>TRBJ2-3|TRBV2|NA|few
TGTGCCAGCATTGACGGGGACTTCACAGATACGCAGTATTTT
CASIDGDFTDTQYF
>TRBJ2-5|TRBV11-3|NA|few
TGTGCCAGCAGCTTAGTGGTCGGGTTGGGGGAGACCCAGTACTTC
CASSLVVGLGETQYF
>TRBJ2-7|TRBV30|NA|few
TGTGCCTGGAGTCCCGGGACAACCTACGAGCAGTACTTC
CAWSPGTTYEQYF
>TRBJ1-3|TRBV11-3|NA|NA
TGTGCCAGCAGCTTATCAAGGACACACGGAAACACCATATATTTT
CASSLSRTHGNTIYF
>TRBJ1-2|TRBV28|NA|NA
TGTGCCAGCACATGGGTAGGGGAAAGGGGCTACACCTTC
CASTWVGERGYTF
>TRBJ2-6|TRBV28|NA|few
TGTGCCAGCAGTTTATCTGGGGCCAACGTCCTGACTTTC
CASSLSGANVLTF
>TRBJ2-5|TRBV11-3|NA|medium-sized
TGTGCCAGCAGCTGGAGCCGGGGGCAAGAGACCCAGTACTTC
CASSWSRGQETQYF
>TRBJ2-2|TRBV6-8|TRBD1|NA
TGTGCCAGCAGTTACGCGGTAAGGGGGCAAACCGGGGAGCTGTTTTTT
CASSYAVRGQTGELFF
>TRBJ1-1|TRBV11-3|TRBD1|few
TGTGCCAGCAGCTTCGAATCGGGACAGGGGGGCACTGAAGCTTTCTTT
CASSFESGQGGTEAFF
>TRBJ1-6|TRBV5-1|NA|NA
TGCGCCAGCAGATGGGCGAGCTCCTATAATTCACCCCTCCACTTT
CASRWASSYNSPLHF
>TRBJ2-1|TRBV11-3|NA|NA
TGTGCCAGCAGCATCTTTGGCGGGGCTAACAATGAGCAGTTCTTC
CASSIFGGANNEQFF
>TRBJ2-1|TRBV11-3|TRBD2|NA
TGTGCCAGCAGCTTCTCTCCGGGACTAGTTTTCGATGAGCAGTTCTTC
CASSFSPGLVFDEQFF
>TRBJ1-2|TRBV5-1|TRBD1|once
TGCGCCAGCAGCTTGGGATCAGGGGGCGGAGATGGCTACACCTTC
CASSLGSGGGDGYTF
>TRBJ2-3|TRBV19|NA|NA
TGTGCCAGTAGTAAGTTTGGGATTGATGGGAGCGCAGATACGCAGTATTTT
CASSKFGIDGSADTQYF
>TRBJ2-4|TRBV11-3|TRBD1|large
TGTGCCAGCAGCTCCGAACAGGGGGCTTATGGAAACATTCAGTACTTC
CASSSEQGAYGNIQYF
>TRBJ2-3|TRBV11-3|NA|NA
TGTGCCAGCAGCTACCTCTCGACCCTTAGCACAGATACGCAGTATTTT
CASSYLSTLSTDTQYF
>TRBJ1-1|TRBV11-3|NA|few
TGTGCCAGCAGCTTGTCAGGGCTGGCCACTGAAGCTTTCTTT
CASSLSGLATEAFF
>TRBJ2-7|TRBV9|NA|NA
TGTGCCAGCAGCGTTGACTCCACCTACGAGCAGTACTTC
CASSVDSTYEQYF
>TRBJ1-5|TRBV19|TRBD1|few
TGTGCCAGTAGTATCGGCAGGGGGCGCAGGGGCAATCAGCCCCAGCATTTT
CASSIGRGRRGNQPQHF
>TRBJ2-1|TRBV11-3|TRBD2|few
TGTGCCAGCAGTCTAGGAGCGGGGTCCCACAATGAGCAGTTCTTC
CASSLGAGSHNEQFF
>TRBJ1-5|TRBV10-2|NA|NA
TGCGCCAGCAGTGGCGACAGAGACTATAGCAATCAGCCCCAGCATTTT
CASSGDRDYSNQPQHF
>TRBJ1-3|TRBV30|TRBD1|NA
TGTGCCTGGAGTATAACGGGACAGCGAAACACCATATATTTT
CAWSITGQRNTIYF
>TRBJ2-1|TRBV14|TRBD2|NA
TGTGCCAGCAGCCGCCTGGGGGGGGCCTACAATGAGCAGTTCTTC
CASSRLGGAYNEQFF
>TRBJ1-2|TRBV19|NA|NA
TGTGCCAGTAGTGGGACAAGCTATGGCTACACCTTC
CASSGTSYGYTF
>TRBJ2-2|TRBV12-5|NA|NA
TGTGCTAGTGGTTTGGTACTTTCCGGGACTCCCGGGGAGCTGTTTTTT
CASGLVLSGTPGELFF